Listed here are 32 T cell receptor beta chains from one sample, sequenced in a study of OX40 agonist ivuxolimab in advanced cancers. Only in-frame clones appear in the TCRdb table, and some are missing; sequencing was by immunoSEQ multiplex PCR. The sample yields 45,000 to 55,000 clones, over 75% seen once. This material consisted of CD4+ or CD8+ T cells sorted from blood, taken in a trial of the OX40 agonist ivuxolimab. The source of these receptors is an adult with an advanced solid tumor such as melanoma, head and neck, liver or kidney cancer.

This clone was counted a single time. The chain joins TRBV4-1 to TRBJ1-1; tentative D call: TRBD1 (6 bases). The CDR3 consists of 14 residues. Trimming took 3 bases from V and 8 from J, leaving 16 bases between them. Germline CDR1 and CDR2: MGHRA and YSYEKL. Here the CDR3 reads CASSQGGRKWEAFF. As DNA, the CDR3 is TGCGCCAGCAGCCAGGGGGGGCGGAAGTGGGAAGCTTTCTTT.

The CDR3 here is CASSLSMGDTQYF. CDR3 DNA: TGTGCCAGCAGTTTATCGATGGGAGATACGCAGTATTTT. The chain has TRBV27 and TRBJ2-3; D remains unclear. CDR1 and CDR2 (germline): MNHEY, SMNVEV (reference sequence). The CDR3 contains 13 residues. Trimming took off 0 bases at V and 5 bases at J, with 6 bases between the two ends.

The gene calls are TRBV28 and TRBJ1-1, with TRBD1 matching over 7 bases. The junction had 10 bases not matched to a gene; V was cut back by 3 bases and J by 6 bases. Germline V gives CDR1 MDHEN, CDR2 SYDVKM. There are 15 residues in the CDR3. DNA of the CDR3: TGTGCCAGCAGTTTCTCACTCACAGGGGTAGCTGAAGCTTTCTTT. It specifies CASSFSLTGVAEAFF.

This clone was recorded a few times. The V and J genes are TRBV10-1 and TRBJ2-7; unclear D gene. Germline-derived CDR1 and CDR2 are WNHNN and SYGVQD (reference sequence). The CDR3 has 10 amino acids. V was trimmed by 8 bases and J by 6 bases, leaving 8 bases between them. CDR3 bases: TGCGCCAGCTTAGCTGGCGAGCAGTACTTC. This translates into CASLAGEQYF.

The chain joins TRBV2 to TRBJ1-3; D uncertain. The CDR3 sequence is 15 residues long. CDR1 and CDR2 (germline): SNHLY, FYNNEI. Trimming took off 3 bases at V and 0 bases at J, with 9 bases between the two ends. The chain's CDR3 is CASSDEGPSGNTIYF. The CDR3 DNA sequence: TGTGCCAGCAGTGATGAAGGTCCCTCTGGAAACACCATATATTTT.

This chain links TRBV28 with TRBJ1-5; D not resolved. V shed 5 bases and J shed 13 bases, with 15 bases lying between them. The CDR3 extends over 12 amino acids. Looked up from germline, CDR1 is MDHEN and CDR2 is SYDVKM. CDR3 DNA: TGTGCCAGCAGTCCTCACCCATCCCAACAGCATTTT. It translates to CASSPHPSQQHF.

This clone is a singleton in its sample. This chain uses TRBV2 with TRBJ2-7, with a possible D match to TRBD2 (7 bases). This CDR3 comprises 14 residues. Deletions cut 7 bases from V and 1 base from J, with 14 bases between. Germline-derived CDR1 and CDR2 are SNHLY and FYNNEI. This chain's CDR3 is CASTWGGLSYEQYF. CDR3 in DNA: TGTGCCAGCACTTGGGGGGGGCTGTCCTACGAGCAGTACTTC.

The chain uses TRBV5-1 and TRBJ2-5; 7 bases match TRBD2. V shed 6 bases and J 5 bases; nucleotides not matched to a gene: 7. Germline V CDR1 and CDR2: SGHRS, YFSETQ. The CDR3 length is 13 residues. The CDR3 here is CASNQGGAETQYF. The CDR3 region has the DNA TGCGCCAGCAACCAGGGAGGGGCGGAGACCCAGTACTTC.

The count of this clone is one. The CDR3 spells CASSWGTSGYNTGELFF. The CDR3 DNA is TGTGCCAGCAGCTGGGGGACTAGCGGTTATAACACCGGGGAGCTGTTTTTT. The gene calls are TRBV7-8 and TRBJ2-2; 11 nucleotides line up with TRBD2. V shed 4 bases and J 2 bases; nucleotides not matched to a gene: 6. Germline V CDR1 and CDR2: SGHVS, FQNEAQ. This CDR3 is 17 amino acids long.

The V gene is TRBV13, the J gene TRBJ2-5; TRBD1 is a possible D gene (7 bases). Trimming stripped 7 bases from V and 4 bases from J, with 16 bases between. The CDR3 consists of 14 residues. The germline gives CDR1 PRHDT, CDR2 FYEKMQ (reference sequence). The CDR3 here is CASTTGVGGETQYF. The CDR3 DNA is TGTGCCAGCACCACAGGGGTGGGAGGAGAGACCCAGTACTTC.

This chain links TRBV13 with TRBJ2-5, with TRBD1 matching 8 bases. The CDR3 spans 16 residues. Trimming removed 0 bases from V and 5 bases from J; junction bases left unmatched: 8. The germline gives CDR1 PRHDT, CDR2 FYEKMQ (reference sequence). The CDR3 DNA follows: TGTGCCAGCAGCTTAGGCCTAGGCAGGGGGCACGAGACCCAGTACTTC. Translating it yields CASSLGLGRGHETQYF. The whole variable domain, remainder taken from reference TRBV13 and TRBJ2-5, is AAGVIQSPRHLIKEKRETATLKCYPIPRHDTVYWYQQGPGQDPQFLISFYEKMQSDKGSIPDRFSAQQFSDYHSELNMSSLELGDSALYFCASSLGLGRGHETQYFGPGTRLLVL.

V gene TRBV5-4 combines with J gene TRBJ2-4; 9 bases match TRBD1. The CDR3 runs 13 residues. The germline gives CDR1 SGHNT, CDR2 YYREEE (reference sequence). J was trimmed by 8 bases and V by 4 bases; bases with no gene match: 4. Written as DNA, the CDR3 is TGTGCCAGCAGCCCCCGGGACAGGGACATTCAGTACTTC. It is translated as CASSPRDRDIQYF.

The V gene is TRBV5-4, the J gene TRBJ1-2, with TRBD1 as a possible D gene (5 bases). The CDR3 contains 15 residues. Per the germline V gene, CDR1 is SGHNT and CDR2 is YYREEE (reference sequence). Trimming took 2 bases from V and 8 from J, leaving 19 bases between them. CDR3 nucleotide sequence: TGTGCCAGCAGCTTAGAACCAGCTCAGGGAATGGGCTACACCTTC. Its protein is CASSLEPAQGMGYTF.

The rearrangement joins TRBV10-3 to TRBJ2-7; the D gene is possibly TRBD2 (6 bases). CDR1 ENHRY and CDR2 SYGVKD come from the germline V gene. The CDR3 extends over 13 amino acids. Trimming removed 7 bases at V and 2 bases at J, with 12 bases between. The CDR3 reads CAITRESAYEQYF. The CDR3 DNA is TGTGCCATCACTCGGGAGTCGGCCTACGAGCAGTACTTC.

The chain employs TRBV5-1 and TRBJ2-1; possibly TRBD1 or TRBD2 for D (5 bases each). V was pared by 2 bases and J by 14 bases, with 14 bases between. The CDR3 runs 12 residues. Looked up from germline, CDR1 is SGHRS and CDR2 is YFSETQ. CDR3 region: CASSLPPGREFF. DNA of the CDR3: TGCGCCAGCAGCTTACCGCCGGGACGGGAGTTCTTC.

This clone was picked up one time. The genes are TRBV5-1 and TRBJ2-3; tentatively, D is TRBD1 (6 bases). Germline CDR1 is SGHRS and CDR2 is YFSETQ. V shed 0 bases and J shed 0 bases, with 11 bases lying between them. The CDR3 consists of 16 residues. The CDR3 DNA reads TGCGCCAGCAGCTTGGGATTGAGGGGGAGCACAGATACGCAGTATTTT. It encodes CASSLGLRGSTDTQYF.

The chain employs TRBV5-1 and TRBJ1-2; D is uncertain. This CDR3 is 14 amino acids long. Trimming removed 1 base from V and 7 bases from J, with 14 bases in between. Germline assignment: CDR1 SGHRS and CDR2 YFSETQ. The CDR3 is CASSLSSLLGGYTF. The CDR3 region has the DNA TGCGCCAGCAGCTTGTCGTCCTTGTTGGGTGGCTACACCTTC.

The chain's CDR3 is CASSLEGIYEQYF. CDR3 bases: TGTGCCAGCAGCTTAGAAGGGATCTACGAGCAGTACTTC. This chain uses TRBV7-6 with TRBJ2-7; D is ambiguous. The CDR3 runs to 13 residues. Germline V gives CDR1 SGHVS, CDR2 FNYEAQ. V was trimmed by 1 base and J by 3 bases, leaving 7 bases between them.

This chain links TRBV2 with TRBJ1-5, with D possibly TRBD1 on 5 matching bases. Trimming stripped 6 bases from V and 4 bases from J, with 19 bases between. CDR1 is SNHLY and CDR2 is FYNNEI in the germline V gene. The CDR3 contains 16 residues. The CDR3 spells CASSGGGVSSNQPQHF. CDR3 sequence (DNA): TGTGCCAGCAGCGGCGGGGGAGTGTCGTCAAATCAGCCCCAGCATTTT.

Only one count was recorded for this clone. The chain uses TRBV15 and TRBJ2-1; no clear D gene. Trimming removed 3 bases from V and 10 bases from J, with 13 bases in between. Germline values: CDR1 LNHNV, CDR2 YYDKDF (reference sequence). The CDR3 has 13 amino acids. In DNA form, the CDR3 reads TGTGCCACCAGCAGTCACTACCCGACGGAGCAGTTCTTC. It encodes CATSSHYPTEQFF.

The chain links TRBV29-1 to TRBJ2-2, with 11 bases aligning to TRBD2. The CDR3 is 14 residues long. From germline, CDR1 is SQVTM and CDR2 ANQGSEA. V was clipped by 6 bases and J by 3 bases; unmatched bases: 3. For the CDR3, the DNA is TGCAGCGTAGGACTAGCGGGTTACACCGGGGAGCTGTTTTTT. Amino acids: CSVGLAGYTGELFF.

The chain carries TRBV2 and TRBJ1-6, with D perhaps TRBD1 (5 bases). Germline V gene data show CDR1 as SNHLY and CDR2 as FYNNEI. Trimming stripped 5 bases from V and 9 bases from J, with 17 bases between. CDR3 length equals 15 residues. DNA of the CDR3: TGTGCCAGCAGTCTGACAGAGAGATTGGGTTCACCCCTCCACTTT. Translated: CASSLTERLGSPLHF.

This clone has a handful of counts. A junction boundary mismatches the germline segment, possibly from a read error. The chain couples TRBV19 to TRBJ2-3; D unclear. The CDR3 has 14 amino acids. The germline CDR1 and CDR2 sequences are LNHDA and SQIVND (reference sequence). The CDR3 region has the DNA TGTGCCAGTAGTGTAGACGGAACTGGGGATACGCAGTATTTT. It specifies CASSVDGTGDTQYF. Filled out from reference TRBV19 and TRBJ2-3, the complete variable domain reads DGGITQSPKYLFRKEGQNVTLSCEQNLNHDAMYWYRQDPGQGLRLIYYSQIVNDFQKGDIAEGYSVSREKKESFPLTVTSAQKNPTAFYLCASSVDGTGDTQYFGPGTRLTVL.

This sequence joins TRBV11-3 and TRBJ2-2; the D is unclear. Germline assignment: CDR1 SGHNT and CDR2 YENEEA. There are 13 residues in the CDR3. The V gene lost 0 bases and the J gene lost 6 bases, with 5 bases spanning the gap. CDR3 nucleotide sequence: TGTGCCAGCAGCTTAGAGCGACCCGGGGAGCTGTTTTTT. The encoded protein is CASSLERPGELFF.

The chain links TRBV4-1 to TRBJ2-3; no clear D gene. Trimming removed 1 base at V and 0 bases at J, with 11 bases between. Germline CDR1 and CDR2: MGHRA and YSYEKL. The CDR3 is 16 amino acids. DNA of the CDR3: TGCGCCAGCAGCCAAGCCGCGGTAACTAGCACAGATACGCAGTATTTT. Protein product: CASSQAAVTSTDTQYF.

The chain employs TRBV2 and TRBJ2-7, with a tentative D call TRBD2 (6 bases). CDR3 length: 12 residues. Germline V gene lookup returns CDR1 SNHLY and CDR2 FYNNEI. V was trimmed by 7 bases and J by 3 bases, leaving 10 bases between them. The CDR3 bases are TGTGCCAGCACCGAGGAGGGCTACGAGCAGTACTTC. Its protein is CASTEEGYEQYF.

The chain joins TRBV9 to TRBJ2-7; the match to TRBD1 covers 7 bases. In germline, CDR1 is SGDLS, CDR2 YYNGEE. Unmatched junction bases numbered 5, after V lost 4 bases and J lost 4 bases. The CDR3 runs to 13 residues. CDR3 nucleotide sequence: TGTGCCAGCAGCCTAACGACAGGGTACGAGCAGTACTTC. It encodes CASSLTTGYEQYF.

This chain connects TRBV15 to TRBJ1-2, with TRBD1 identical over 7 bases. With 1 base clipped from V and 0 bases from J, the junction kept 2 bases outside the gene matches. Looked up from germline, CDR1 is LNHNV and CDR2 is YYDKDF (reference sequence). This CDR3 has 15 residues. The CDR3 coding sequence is TGTGCCACCAGCAGAGGACAGGGAGCTAACTATGGCTACACCTTC. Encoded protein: CATSRGQGANYGYTF. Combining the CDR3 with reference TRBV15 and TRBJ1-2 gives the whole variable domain DAMVIQNPRYQVTQFGKPVTLSCSQTLNHNVMYWYQQKSSQAPKLLFHYYDKDFNNEADTPDNFQSRRPNTSFCFLDIRSPGLGDTAMYLCATSRGQGANYGYTFGSGTRLTVV.

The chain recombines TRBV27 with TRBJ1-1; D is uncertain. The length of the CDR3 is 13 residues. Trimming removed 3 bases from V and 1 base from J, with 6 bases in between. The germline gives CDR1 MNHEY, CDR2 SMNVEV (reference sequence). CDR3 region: CASSFGGNTEAFF. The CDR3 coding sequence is TGTGCCAGCAGTTTTGGAGGGAACACTGAAGCTTTCTTT.

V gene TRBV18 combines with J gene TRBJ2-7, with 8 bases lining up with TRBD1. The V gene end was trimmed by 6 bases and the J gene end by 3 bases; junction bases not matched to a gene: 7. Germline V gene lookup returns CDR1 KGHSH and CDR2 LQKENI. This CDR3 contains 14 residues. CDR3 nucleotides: TGTGCCAGCTCCCCCGGGACAGGATTCTACGAGCAGTACTTC. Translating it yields CASSPGTGFYEQYF.

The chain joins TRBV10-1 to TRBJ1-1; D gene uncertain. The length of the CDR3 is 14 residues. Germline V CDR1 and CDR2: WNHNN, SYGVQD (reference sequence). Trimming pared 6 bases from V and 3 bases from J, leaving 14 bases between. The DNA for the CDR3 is TGCGCCAGCAGCTCCGGGTTTCTCGACACTGAAGCTTTCTTT. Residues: CASSSGFLDTEAFF.

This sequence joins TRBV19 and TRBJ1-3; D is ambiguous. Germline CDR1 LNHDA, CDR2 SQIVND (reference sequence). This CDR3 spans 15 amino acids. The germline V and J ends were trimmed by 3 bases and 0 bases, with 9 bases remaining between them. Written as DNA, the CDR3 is TGTGCCAGTAGTATTGCAGGCCTCTCTGGAAACACCATATATTTT. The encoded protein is CASSIAGLSGNTIYF.